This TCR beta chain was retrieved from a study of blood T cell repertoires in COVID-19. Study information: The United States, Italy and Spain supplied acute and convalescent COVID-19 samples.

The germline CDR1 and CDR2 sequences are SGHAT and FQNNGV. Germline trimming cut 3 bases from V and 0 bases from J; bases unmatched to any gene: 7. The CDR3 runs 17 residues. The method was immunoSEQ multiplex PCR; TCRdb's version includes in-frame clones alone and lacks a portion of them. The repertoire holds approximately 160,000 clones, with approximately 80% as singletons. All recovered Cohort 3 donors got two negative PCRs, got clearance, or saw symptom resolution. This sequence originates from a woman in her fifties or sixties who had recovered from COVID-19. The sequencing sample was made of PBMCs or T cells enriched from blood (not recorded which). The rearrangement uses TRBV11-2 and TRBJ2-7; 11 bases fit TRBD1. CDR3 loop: CASSFRGTGGPSYEQYF. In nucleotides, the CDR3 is TGTGCCAGCAGCTTTCGCGGGACAGGGGGTCCCTCCTACGAGCAGTACTTC.